These T cell receptor beta chains were read from a single sample in a study of T cells in Graves' hyperthyroidism and ophthalmopathy. TCRdb re-derived calls from the multiplex PCR reads in MiXCR, one entry per CDR3 protein. The sample has a few hundred thousand distinct CDR3 sequences, 15% to 20% seen once. The sequenced sample was blood. These receptors were collected from a woman aged 40 to 49 with Graves' ophthalmopathy. Each CDR3 is given with its conserved first and last residue. D genes are given only for firm matches. Size tells how often a clone was seen (once, few, many) or the class of an expanded clone, and some rows leave it out.

v_gene	abundance	d_gene	j_gene	CDR3nt	CDR3aa
TRBV2	many	NA	TRBJ2-1	TGTGCCAGCAGTGATGACAATGAGCAGTTCTTC	CASSDDNEQFF
TRBV29-1	many	NA	TRBJ2-1	TGCAGCATACAGGCGACCTCCTACAATGAGCAGTTCTTC	CSIQATSYNEQFF
TRBV7-9	few	NA	TRBJ1-1	TGTGCCAGCAGCCTTGCAGCGGCGGCGAACACTGAAGCTTTCTTT	CASSLAAAANTEAFF
TRBV6-1	few	TRBD1	TRBJ2-3	TGTGCCAGCAGTGCCGGACAAGGGGGCGCGGATACGCAGTATTTT	CASSAGQGGADTQYF
TRBV10-3	NA	NA	TRBJ2-1	TGTGCCATCAGCGAATACAATGAGCAGTTCTTC	CAISEYNEQFF
TRBV28	many	NA	TRBJ1-2	TGTGCCAGCAGTTTCAGTTCCTATGGCTACACCTTC	CASSFSSYGYTF
TRBV6-1	once	NA	TRBJ1-5	TGTGCCAGCAGTGAATTTAACACTCATAGCAATCAGCCCCAGCATTTT	CASSEFNTHSNQPQHF
TRBV7-8	many	NA	TRBJ1-1	TGTGCCAGCATGGAGACGGTGAACACTGAAGCTTTCTTT	CASMETVNTEAFF
TRBV4-1	NA	TRBD1	TRBJ1-2	TGCGCCAGCAGCCCCCCGACAGGGCCGAACTATGGCTACACCTTC	CASSPPTGPNYGYTF
TRBV30	many	NA	TRBJ1-1	TGTGCCTGGACAGGGCACCCCGTGGTGAGAGCTTTCTTT	CAWTGHPVVRAFF
TRBV6-1	many	NA	TRBJ1-5	TGTGCCAGCAGGAAAGAAGGGACACAGCCCCAGCATTTT	CASRKEGTQPQHF
TRBV5-1	NA	NA	TRBJ2-5	TGCGCCAGCAGCTTGGCAGGGGACCAAGAGACCCAGTACTTC	CASSLAGDQETQYF
TRBV6-5	NA	NA	TRBJ2-1	TGTGCCAGCAGTTGGAGGGGCAGTGAGCAGTTCTTC	CASSWRGSEQFF
TRBV7-8	many	TRBD1	TRBJ2-7	TGTGCCAGCAGCTCCGCCGGGACAGGTGGTTACGAGCAGTACTTC	CASSSAGTGGYEQYF
TRBV7-9	many	NA	TRBJ1-5	TGTGCCAGCAGCCCCGGAACAGTCGGGCCGCCCCAGCATTTT	CASSPGTVGPPQHF
TRBV5-1	many	TRBD1	TRBJ1-4	TGCGCCAGCAGCTCACCGGGACAGGAAGGTGAAAAACTGTTTTTT	CASSSPGQEGEKLFF
TRBV3-1	many	TRBD1	TRBJ2-7	TGTGCCAGCAGCACAGGGGGGTCCTACGAGCAGTACTTC	CASSTGGSYEQYF
TRBV2	many	TRBD2	TRBJ2-7	TGTGCCAGCAGCGGTAATAGCGGGATTATCCACGAGCAGTACTTC	CASSGNSGIIHEQYF
TRBV18	many	TRBD1	TRBJ1-5	TGTGCCAGCGCCGGACAGGGTAGCAATCAGCCCCAGCATTTT	CASAGQGSNQPQHF
TRBV7-6	many	NA	TRBJ1-1	TGTGCCAGCAGCCCGAGCCCTTTTATGAACACTGAAGCTTTCTTT	CASSPSPFMNTEAFF
TRBV20-1	NA	NA	TRBJ2-4	TGCAGTGCTAGACCAGAAAACATTCAGTACTTC	CSARPENIQYF
TRBV20-1	few	TRBD1	TRBJ1-2	TGCAGTGCTAGGGCGGACAGGGCCGACTATGGCTACACCTTC	CSARADRADYGYTF
TRBV11-2	NA	TRBD1	TRBJ1-4	TGTGCCAGCAGCACTCGGACAGGCATCAGGGGAAAACTGTTTTTT	CASSTRTGIRGKLFF
TRBV4-1	few	NA	TRBJ1-1	TGCGCCAGCTCCGAGGCTATGGGGGGAAGGGGCACTGAAGCTTTCTTT	CASSEAMGGRGTEAFF
TRBV15	NA	NA	TRBJ1-1	TGTGCCACCAGCAAAAACGGCGGGCAGAAGAACACTGAAGCTTTCTTT	CATSKNGGQKNTEAFF
TRBV20-1	NA	NA	TRBJ1-1	TGCAGTGCTAAACAGGGTTGGACTGAAGCTTTCTTT	CSAKQGWTEAFF
TRBV7-7	few	NA	TRBJ2-2	TGTGCTAGCAGCCTCGGAGATCGGGGGACCGGAGAGCTGTTTTTT	CASSLGDRGTGELFF
TRBV7-9	many	TRBD1	TRBJ1-4	TGTGCCAGCAGCCCCTTGTACAGGGGCCGGACTAATGAAAAACTGTTTTTT	CASSPLYRGRTNEKLFF
TRBV11-2	many	TRBD1	TRBJ2-7	TGTGCCAGCAGCTTAAGACAGGGGGCCCGATACGAGCAGTACTTC	CASSLRQGARYEQYF
TRBV7-9	many	NA	TRBJ1-1	TGTGCCAGCAGCCACGACGGCACTGAAGCTTTCTTT	CASSHDGTEAFF
TRBV5-1	NA	NA	TRBJ2-1	TGCGCCAGCTCCCTTCGAGTTTCCTACAATGAGCAGTTCTTC	CASSLRVSYNEQFF
TRBV6-1	many	NA	TRBJ2-7	TGTGCCAGCTGGACAGTTGGGAGCGAGCAGTACTTC	CASWTVGSEQYF
TRBV30	few	TRBD2	TRBJ2-7	TGTGCCAGGAGGGTGAGCGGGGGATCCTCCTACGAGCAGTACTTC	CARRVSGGSSYEQYF
TRBV5-1	few	TRBD1	TRBJ2-6	TGCGCCAGCAGCTTGGCCACAGGGGACAGTGCGACGTTCGGGGCCAACGTCCTGACTTTC	CASSLATGDSATFGANVLTF
TRBV5-5	NA	NA	TRBJ1-1	TGTGCCAGCAGCCCTCCGGGGCACATGAACACTGAAGCTTTCTTT	CASSPPGHMNTEAFF
TRBV27	many	NA	TRBJ2-1	TGTGCCAGCAGTTTATCTTCAGGGGCTCTAAACTACAATGAGCAGTTCTTC	CASSLSSGALNYNEQFF
TRBV6-1	NA	TRBD1	TRBJ2-7	TGTGCCAGCAGGAGGGACAGGCGCTACGAGCAGTACTTC	CASRRDRRYEQYF
TRBV6-1	NA	NA	TRBJ1-5	TGTGCCAGCAGTGGGGGACACTATAGCAATCAGCCCCAGCATTTT	CASSGGHYSNQPQHF
TRBV2	few	NA	TRBJ1-6	TGTGCCAGCCAGTCAGGGTCTAATTCACCCCTCCACTTT	CASQSGSNSPLHF
TRBV18	NA	TRBD2	TRBJ2-3	TGTGCCAGCTCACCACCGGGACTAGCGCGAGGAATGGATACGCAGTATTTT	CASSPPGLARGMDTQYF
TRBV14	many	TRBD1	TRBJ2-1	TGTGCCAGCAGCCCAGGCCTGAGGGGGCCCCATGAGCAGTTCTTC	CASSPGLRGPHEQFF
TRBV4-1	once	TRBD1	TRBJ1-2	TGCGCCAGCAGCCCCAAGACAGGGGACTATGGCTACACCTTC	CASSPKTGDYGYTF
TRBV20-1	many	TRBD2	TRBJ2-7	TGCAGTGCTAGACCTAGCGGGAGCTCCTACGAGCAGTACTTC	CSARPSGSSYEQYF
TRBV5-1	many	NA	TRBJ2-2	TGCGCCAGCAGCTTGGACAGGGTGAAGACCGGGGAGCTGTTTTTT	CASSLDRVKTGELFF
TRBV29-1	NA	NA	TRBJ2-3	TGCAGCGTAGACCAAAGTTCGCAGTATTTT	CSVDQSSQYF
TRBV28	many	NA	TRBJ2-7	TGTGCCAGCAGTTTACTTGGGACGCCCGGGCGTCAGGAGCAGTACTTC	CASSLLGTPGRQEQYF
TRBV27	many	NA	TRBJ2-3	TGTGCCAGCAGTTTACTAGGCAGGGGGGCGCGGGATACGCAGTATTTT	CASSLLGRGARDTQYF
TRBV10-3	NA	NA	TRBJ2-7	TGTGCCATCAGTGAGAGGACGGGGACAACCGACGAGCAGTACTTC	CAISERTGTTDEQYF
TRBV3-1	many	TRBD2	TRBJ2-7	TGTGCCAGCAGCCAAGACTCACTAGCGGGACGGTACGAGCAGTACTTC	CASSQDSLAGRYEQYF
TRBV5-1	NA	NA	TRBJ2-7	TGCGCCAGCAGCTTGGAGGGGCCATCCTACGAGCAGTACTTC	CASSLEGPSYEQYF
TRBV7-3	few	NA	TRBJ1-1	TGTGCCAGCAGCCCAAACCTCGGTTTTGAAGCTTTCTTT	CASSPNLGFEAFF